The sequence of this TCR beta chain was determined in a study of T cell repertoires in cytomegalovirus infection. Study-level information: Public TCR beta signature analysis indicated the presence of both CMV infection and matching HLA type.

TCRdb used MiXCR to reprocess the reads, holding one entry per CDR3 protein. The sample records around 130,000 distinct CDR3 sequences, about 24% being singletons. In germline, CDR1 is SGHTA, CDR2 FQGNSA. Trimming pared 2 bases from V and 6 bases from J, leaving 14 bases between. This CDR3 region has 14 residues. Turning to this clonotype: Its target is not known.

Specimen: PBMCs, sequenced either directly or after in vitro stimulation (not recorded which). The gene calls are TRBV7-2 and TRBJ2-7; no clear D. This sequence was found in a human donor in good health (CMV status not recorded). Some clones in this sample may be carry-over from other donors' samples. CDR3 protein: CASSLHFLPGEQYF. Here the CDR3 DNA reads TGTGCCAGCAGCTTACACTTCTTACCGGGCGAGCAGTACTTC.